The 31 T cell receptor beta chains below were found in one sample sequenced in a study of human T cells and chemical hapten exposure. Time point denoted: patch test 3, about 24 weeks after DPC sensitization. Stated treatment: therapeutic diphenylcyclopropenone sensitization with weekly scalp DPC. TCRdb ran MiXCR on the RACE reads and lists one entry per CDR3 protein. The data contain tens of thousands of distinct CDR3 sequences, roughly 11% of them seen just once; the ten biggest clones take up more than 1.3%. The sample in question was whole blood, obtained in connection with sensitization to the hapten diphenylcyclopropenone (DPC). The receptor source for this set is a woman aged 45-65 years with alopecia areata. Some clones in this sample may be carry-over from other donors' samples.

This clonotype was detected ten times or more. V is TRBV28 and J is TRBJ2-7; TRBD1 matches at 9 bases. The CDR3 runs 14 residues. The V and J ends lost 4 bases and 4 bases, in that order; junction bases with no gene match: 5. Per the germline V gene, CDR1 is MDHEN and CDR2 is SYDVKM. The CDR3, as DNA: TGTGCCAGCAGTTGGGGACAGGGAAGGTACGAGCAGTACTTC. Translating it yields CASSWGQGRYEQYF.

This clonotype was picked up many times. This rearrangement joins TRBV29-1 to TRBJ2-6, with a tentative D call TRBD2 (6 bases). Germline-derived CDR1 and CDR2 are SQVTM and ANQGSEA. CDR3 size: 15 residues. The V gene lost 7 bases and the J gene lost 4 bases, with 17 bases spanning the gap. CDR3 sequence reads: CSATFREEGANVLTF. The CDR3 coding sequence is TGCAGCGCGACGTTTAGGGAGGAAGGGGCCAACGTCCTGACTTTC.

This clonotype turned up a few times. J is TRBJ2-1 and V is TRBV4-1; D might be TRBD1 (6 bases). The CDR3 covers 17 residues. From germline, CDR1 is MGHRA and CDR2 YSYEKL. V was pared by 3 bases and J by 0 bases, with 15 bases between. The CDR3 loop reads CASSQTQGTSSYNEQFF. In DNA form, the CDR3 reads TGCGCCAGCAGCCAGACCCAAGGGACAAGCTCCTACAATGAGCAGTTCTTC.

The rearrangement links TRBV7-9 to TRBJ1-2, with TRBD1 as a possible D gene (5 bases). This CDR3 has 13 amino acids. Trimming removed 3 bases from V and 7 bases from J, with 12 bases in between. Germline V gene data show CDR1 as SEHNR and CDR2 as FQNEAQ (reference sequence). The CDR3 is CASSFDDSAGYTF. As DNA, the CDR3 is TGTGCCAGCAGCTTCGACGACAGCGCTGGCTACACCTTC.

This clonotype occurred many times. The chain employs TRBV4-3 and TRBJ1-6; 9 positions agree with TRBD1. The CDR3 contains 21 residues. Germline V gives CDR1 LGHNA, CDR2 YSLEER. J gave up 6 bases and V 3 bases, and 21 bases lay outside the gene matches. CDR3 sequence: CASSQQRTGTGTMRGNSPLHF. The CDR3 DNA is TGCGCCAGCAGCCAGCAACGAACCGGGACAGGGACCATGAGGGGTAATTCACCCCTCCACTTT.

The V call is TRBV7-6, the J call TRBJ2-1; D gene uncertain. The germline V gene has CDR1 SGHVS and CDR2 FNYEAQ. Trimming took off 2 bases at V and 0 bases at J, with 11 bases between the two ends. The CDR3 length is 16 residues. This CDR3 is CASSLYSASSYNEQFF. The CDR3 DNA sequence: TGTGCCAGCAGCTTATACTCGGCTAGCTCCTACAATGAGCAGTTCTTC.

This clonotype has a handful of counts. The chain combines TRBV9 with TRBJ1-5, with D tentatively TRBD1 (5 bases). The V and J ends lost 0 bases and 0 bases respectively, with 7 bases between them. This CDR3 spans 15 amino acids. Germline V gives CDR1 SGDLS, CDR2 YYNGEE. The CDR3 region has the DNA TGTGCCAGCAGCGTAGCAGGGTATAGCAATCAGCCCCAGCATTTT. Its protein product is CASSVAGYSNQPQHF.

This clonotype appeared many times. The chain is built from TRBV2 and TRBJ2-1; possibly TRBD1 or TRBD2 for D (6 bases each). The length of the CDR3 is 15 residues. Trimming shortened V by 2 bases and J by 3 bases, and 11 bases separated the two germline ends. Germline CDR1 SNHLY, CDR2 FYNNEI. This chain's CDR3 is CASSESGANYNEQFF. The DNA of the CDR3 is TGTGCCAGCAGTGAATCGGGGGCCAACTACAATGAGCAGTTCTTC.

V gene TRBV12-3 or TRBV12-4 combines with J gene TRBJ1-4, with TRBD1 matching 7 bases. V shed 6 bases and J 0 bases; nucleotides not matched to a gene: 7. The CDR3 consists of 16 residues. The CDR3 region has the DNA TGTGCCAGCAGCCTCTCCGGGACAGCAACTAATGAAAAACTGTTTTTT. It yields the protein CASSLSGTATNEKLFF.

The J gene is TRBJ2-5, the V gene TRBV3-1; D gene unclear. The germline V and J ends were trimmed by 2 bases and 5 bases, with 3 bases remaining between them. The CDR3 is 11 residues long. Germline V gene sequence: CDR1 LGHDT, CDR2 YNNKEL (reference sequence). In DNA form, the CDR3 reads TGTGCCAGCAGCCAAACGGAGACCCAGTACTTC. Protein sequence: CASSQTETQYF.

This clonotype came up a few times. The rearrangement joins TRBV7-2 to TRBJ1-2, with a possible D match to TRBD1 (5 bases). The CDR3 sequence is 14 residues long. Germline CDR1 reads SGHTA; CDR2 reads FQGNSA. V was trimmed by 2 bases and J by 8 bases, leaving 15 bases between them. The CDR3 loop is CASSLRAGRDGYTF. The CDR3 DNA is TGTGCCAGCAGCTTAAGGGCCGGGAGGGACGGCTACACCTTC.

This clonotype came up a few times. The chain is built from TRBV7-2 and TRBJ1-2; D is undetermined. V dropped 0 bases and J dropped 7 bases, with 18 bases sitting between them. The V gene's germline CDR1 is SGHTA and CDR2 FQGNSA. The CDR3 sequence is 16 residues long. CDR3 nucleotides: TGTGCCAGCAGCTTAGCGTTGACCCAAGGACTACTTGGCTACACCTTC. Translating it yields CASSLALTQGLLGYTF.

The CDR3 region is CSARDVGESEKLFF. The CDR3 bases are TGCAGTGCTAGAGATGTGGGGGAGAGTGAAAAACTGTTTTTT. J is TRBJ1-4 and V is TRBV20-1, with TRBD1 as a possible D gene (5 bases). Germline V gene sequence: CDR1 DFQATT, CDR2 SNEGSKA (reference sequence). The CDR3 is 14 residues long. Trimming took off 0 bases at V and 7 bases at J, with 12 bases between the two ends.

This clonotype was recorded many times. The chain is built from TRBV29-1 and TRBJ2-1, with D unclear. Trimming shortened V by 4 bases and J by 5 bases, and 12 bases separated the two germline ends. The CDR3 covers 13 residues. Looked up from germline, CDR1 is SQVTM and CDR2 is ANQGSEA. CDR3 in DNA: TGCAGCGTTGCGGCAGCGCGGAACAATGAGCAGTTCTTC. This gives the protein CSVAAARNNEQFF.

This chain joins TRBV4-3 and TRBJ2-2, with a weak D call TRBD1 (6 bases). The V end lost 0 bases, the J end lost 2 bases, and 16 bases lay between the germline ends. The CDR3 runs to 18 residues. CDR1 LGHNA and CDR2 YSLEER come from the germline V gene. This CDR3 is CASSQDKKTGFNTGELFF. CDR3 nucleotides: TGCGCCAGCAGCCAAGATAAAAAAACAGGGTTTAACACCGGGGAGCTGTTTTTT.

The V and J genes are TRBV24-1 and TRBJ1-1, with D tentatively TRBD1 (6 bases). CDR3 length: 14 residues. V was cut by 7 bases and J by 5 bases, with 16 bases left in between. The germline CDR1 and CDR2 sequences are KGHDR and SFDVKD. The chain's CDR3 is CATSDTGLWTEAFF. DNA for the CDR3: TGTGCCACCAGCGATACAGGGCTATGGACTGAAGCTTTCTTT.

This clonotype has a handful of counts. A read error may produce the germline difference seen at one junction end. This chain connects TRBV28 to TRBJ2-7; 11 bases map to TRBD2. This CDR3 spans 14 amino acids. Germline V CDR1 and CDR2: MDHEN, SYDVKM. The chain's CDR3 is CASSDSGRAFLLDF. The CDR3 DNA sequence: TGTGCCAGCAGCGATAGCGGGAGGGCCTTTCTGTTGGACTTC.

This clonotype turned up a few times. The chain combines TRBV2 with TRBJ2-1; the D gene is possibly TRBD1 (5 bases). V was shortened by 5 bases and J by 12 bases, with 23 bases between the two germline ends. Germline CDR1 reads SNHLY; CDR2 reads FYNNEI. The CDR3 is made up of 15 amino acids. CDR3 nucleotide sequence: TGTGCCAGCAGTCCAAACGGCCTAGAAGGTCAGGGGCAGTTCTTC. Its protein is CASSPNGLEGQGQFF.

This clonotype has more than one count but fewer than ten. The genes are TRBV20-1 and TRBJ2-7; 9 nucleotides agree with TRBD2. The CDR3 length is 14 residues. Germline CDR1 and CDR2: DFQATT and SNEGSKA (reference sequence). V shed 6 bases and J 4 bases; nucleotides not matched to a gene: 10. The CDR3 protein is CSARQAGGSYEQYF. The DNA of the CDR3 is TGCAGTGCCAGACAAGCGGGAGGATCATACGAGCAGTACTTC.

This clonotype was detected only a few times. Here the CDR3 DNA reads TGTGCCAGCAGCCGAGGAGCAGGAGTAAACTATGGCTACACCTTC. Translation gives CASSRGAGVNYGYTF. This chain links TRBV11-2 with TRBJ1-2; D is ambiguous. CDR1 and CDR2 from the germline V gene are SGHAT and FQNNGV. The CDR3 spans 15 residues. Trimming took off 5 bases at V and 2 bases at J, with 15 bases between the two ends.

This clonotype has a count of ten or more. The chain combines TRBV3-1 with TRBJ1-5, with D maybe TRBD1 (6 bases). V lost 2 bases and J lost 7, with 9 bases in between. There are 13 residues in the CDR3. CDR1 is LGHDT and CDR2 is YNNKEL in the germline V gene (reference sequence). In DNA form, the CDR3 reads TGTGCCAGCAGCCAAAGGGGGGGACAGCCCCAGCATTTT. As protein: CASSQRGGQPQHF.

The rearrangement links TRBV27 to TRBJ2-6, with D unclear. CDR3 length: 15 residues. Germline-derived CDR1 and CDR2 are MNHEY and SMNVEV (reference sequence). V lost 7 bases, J lost 0 bases, and 10 bases lay in between. CDR3 amino acids: CASTPGRSGANVLTF. DNA for the CDR3: TGTGCCAGCACCCCCGGACGCTCTGGGGCCAACGTCCTGACTTTC.

This sequence joins TRBV3-1 and TRBJ2-7; D ambiguous. This CDR3 has 11 amino acids. V gave up 0 bases and J gave up 7 bases, with 4 bases separating them. Germline V CDR1 and CDR2: LGHDT, YNNKEL (reference sequence). The CDR3: CASSQEREQYF. The CDR3 DNA follows: TGTGCCAGCAGCCAAGAGAGGGAGCAGTACTTC.

This clonotype was observed at least ten times. The conserved final phenylalanine or tryptophan is absent from the CDR3, which likely points to a read error. The DNA is omitted, as the CDR3 cannot be located on it reliably, and the CDR3 follows TCRdb's listing. The chain couples TRBV3-1 to TRBJ2-5; whether TRBD1, the table's D call, matches the DNA was not checked. From its first to its last residue, the CDR3 has 12 amino acids. Germline V lookup: CDR1 LGHDT, CDR2 YNNKEL (reference sequence). CDR3 sequence: CASSHGWTGHYS.

This clonotype was seen more than once but under ten times. The genes are TRBV6-2 or TRBV6-3 and TRBJ2-7; D might be TRBD1 or TRBD2, each matching 5 bases. The V end lost 5 bases, the J end lost 6 bases, and 17 bases lay between the germline ends. The CDR3 is 14 amino acids. CDR1 is MNHEY, CDR2 SVGEGT, per germline. The CDR3 loop reads CASSPGTGRGEQYF. CDR3 DNA sequence: TGTGCCAGCAGTCCCGGGACGGGAAGGGGCGAGCAGTACTTC.

In its sample, this clonotype was seen a few times. The gene calls are TRBV7-9 and TRBJ2-7, with 10 bases lining up with TRBD1. The length of the CDR3 is 16 residues. Germline CDR1 reads SEHNR; CDR2 reads FQNEAQ (reference sequence). J lost 3 bases, V lost 9 bases, and 14 bases had no gene match. The CDR3 loop reads CASTPTRDRGSYEQYF. CDR3 nucleotide sequence: TGTGCCAGTACCCCTACCCGGGACAGGGGAAGCTACGAGCAGTACTTC.

The chain carries TRBV20-1 and TRBJ2-1, with 10 bases matching TRBD2. V lost 4 bases to trimming and J lost 7 bases; unmatched junction nucleotides: 7. In germline, CDR1 is DFQATT, CDR2 SNEGSKA (reference sequence). This CDR3 spans 14 amino acids. The CDR3 coding sequence is TGCAGTGCTACCTCTAGCGGGAGAGGAAATGAGCAGTTCTTC. The encoded protein is CSATSSGRGNEQFF.

Of note for this clonotype: Being one base from a much bigger clone, this may be a read error. The chain links TRBV27 to TRBJ2-1, with TRBD2 matching over 7 bases. This CDR3 has 15 amino acids. Germline V gene sequence: CDR1 MNHEY, CDR2 SMNVEV (reference sequence). V was clipped by 3 bases and J by 4 bases; unmatched bases: 6. The CDR3 DNA follows: TGTGCCAGCAGTTTGGGAGCGGGGTCGTACAATGAGCAGTTCTTC. Translated: CASSLGAGSYNEQFF.

This clonotype occurred many times. The chain couples TRBV10-3 to TRBJ2-5; TRBD1 matches 9 bases. CDR1 and CDR2 (germline): ENHRY, SYGVKD. The CDR3 contains 16 residues. V shed 8 bases and J 1 base; nucleotides not matched to a gene: 11. In DNA, the CDR3 is TGTGCCATCTCTCATTCCGGGACAGGGCCCCAAGAGACCCAGTACTTC. Its translation: CAISHSGTGPQETQYF.

This clonotype has a handful of counts. The rearrangement links TRBV28 to TRBJ1-1, with D possibly TRBD1 on 6 matching bases. Trimming removed 5 bases from V and 3 bases from J, with 22 bases in between. The germline V gene has CDR1 MDHEN and CDR2 SYDVKM. This CDR3 has 17 residues. CDR3 sequence reads: CASSGGIGGRRDTEAFF. The CDR3, as DNA: TGTGCCAGCAGTGGTGGGATCGGGGGGCGCAGGGACACTGAAGCTTTCTTT. Looking up the rest from reference TRBV28 and TRBJ1-1 gives the full variable domain: DVKVTQSSRYLVKRTGEKVFLECVQDMDHENMFWYRQDPGLGLRLIYFSYDVKMKEKGDIPEGYSVSREKKERFSLILESASTNQTSMYLCASSGGIGGRRDTEAFFGQGTRLTVV.

This clonotype has only a few counts. V and J are TRBV18 and TRBJ2-5; no reliable D call. CDR1 is KGHSH, CDR2 LQKENI, per germline. The CDR3 has 14 residues. Between the trimmed V and J ends, which lost 2 bases and 1 base, there was a span of 8 bases. CDR3 loop: CASSPVPAQETQYF. The CDR3 DNA reads TGTGCCAGCTCACCAGTTCCTGCCCAAGAGACCCAGTACTTC.